This T cell receptor (beta chain) was identified during a study of cytomegalovirus exposure and HLA in healthy donors. PCR was performed using 60 Vbeta and 13 Jbeta primers. The table came from immunoSEQ multiplex PCR; TCRdb's copy has only in-frame clones and leaves some out. In the table there are around 78,000 clones, roughly 60% of which are singletons. General study points: HLA-A and HLA-B allele assignments for most subjects were reportedly predicted accurately using TCR beta sequences.

Everyone who donated was a healthy bone marrow donor. Remarks on this clone: The antigen remains unidentified.

This CDR3 has 14 residues. Trimming pared 2 bases from V and 8 bases from J, leaving 12 bases between. Germline V CDR1 and CDR2: MNHEY, SMNVEV (reference sequence). The sample was PBMCs. This sequence joins TRBV27 and TRBJ1-4; possibly TRBD1 for D (5 bases). The sequence was collected from a man younger than 40 in good health and CMV-seropositive. CDR3 amino acids: CASSLAGVGEKLFF. In DNA form, the CDR3 reads TGTGCCAGCAGTTTAGCGGGGGTCGGGGAAAAACTGTTTTTT.